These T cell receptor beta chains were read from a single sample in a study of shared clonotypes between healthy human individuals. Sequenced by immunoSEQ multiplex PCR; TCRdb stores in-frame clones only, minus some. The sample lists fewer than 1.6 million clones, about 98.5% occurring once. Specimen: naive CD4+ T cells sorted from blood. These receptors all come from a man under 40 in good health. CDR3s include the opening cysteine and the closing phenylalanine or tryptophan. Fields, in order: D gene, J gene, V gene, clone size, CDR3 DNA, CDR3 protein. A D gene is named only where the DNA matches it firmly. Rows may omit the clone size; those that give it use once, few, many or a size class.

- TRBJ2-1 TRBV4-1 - TGCGCCAGCAGCCAAGTTTACCTTGTTGGGATAGGAACCTCCTACAATGAGCAGTTCTTC CASSQVYLVGIGTSYNEQFF
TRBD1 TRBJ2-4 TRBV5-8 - TGTGCCAGCAGCTTGGGTGGGACAGGGGGAGCCTGGGACATTCAGTACTTC CASSLGGTGGAWDIQYF
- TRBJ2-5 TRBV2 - TGTGCCAGCAGTGAGGGGGCTAGCGGGTCGAGAGGGGGCGAGACCCAGTACTTC CASSEGASGSRGGETQYF
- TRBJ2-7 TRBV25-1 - TGTGCCAGCAGTGAACTAGACAACTCCTACGAGCAGTACTTC CASSELDNSYEQYF
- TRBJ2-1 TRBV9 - TGTGCCAGCAGCGTAGCGGGAGCAAGCAATGAGCAGTTCTTC CASSVAGASNEQFF
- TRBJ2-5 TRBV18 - TGTGCCAGCTCAGCTATAACAGGGACCCAAGAGACCCAGTACTTC CASSAITGTQETQYF
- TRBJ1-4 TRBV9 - TGTGCCAGCAGCGTAGACAGCGAGACGACAAAACTGTTTTTT CASSVDSETTKLFF
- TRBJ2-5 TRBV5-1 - TGCGCCAGCAGCTTGACAGAGGGTGCCCCCCAAGAGACCCAGTACTTC CASSLTEGAPQETQYF
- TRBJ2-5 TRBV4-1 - TGCGCCAGCAGCCAAGCGGACATGCAAGAGACCCAGTACTTC CASSQADMQETQYF
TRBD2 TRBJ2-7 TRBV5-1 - TGCGCCAGCAGCAGTGGGACTAGCGGGATGATCGAGCAGTACTTC CASSSGTSGMIEQYF
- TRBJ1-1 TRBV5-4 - TGTGCCAGCAGCTTGGTGGGCAGTGTTGAAGCTTTCTTT CASSLVGSVEAFF
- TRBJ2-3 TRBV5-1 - TGCGCCAGCAGCTTGGATGGGGACACAGATACGCAGTATTTT CASSLDGDTDTQYF
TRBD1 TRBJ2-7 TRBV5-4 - TGTGCCAGCAGCCTCGGGACAGGGGTCGGGGAGCAGTACTTC CASSLGTGVGEQYF
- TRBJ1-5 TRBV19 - TGTGCCAGTAGTGTCTCAGGGAGCAATCAGCCCCAGCATTTT CASSVSGSNQPQHF
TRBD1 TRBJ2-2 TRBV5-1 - TGCGCCAGCAGCTTGGGTGCCGGGACAGGGGTCACCGGGGAGCTGTTTTTT CASSLGAGTGVTGELFF
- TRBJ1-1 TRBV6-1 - TGTGCCAGCAGTTTACTACAGGTAATTGACACTGAAGCTTTCTTT CASSLLQVIDTEAFF
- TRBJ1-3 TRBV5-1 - TGCGCCAGCAGCTTGTTGGCAGACTCTTCTGGAAACACCATATATTTT CASSLLADSSGNTIYF
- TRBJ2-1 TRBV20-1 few TGCAGTGCTAGCTCCTACAATGAGCAGTTCTTC CSASSYNEQFF
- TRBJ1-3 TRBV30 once TGTGCCTGGAGGGATAAACAGGGAACTGGAAACACCATATATTTT CAWRDKQGTGNTIYF
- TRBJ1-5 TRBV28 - TGTGCCAGCAGTTCCGAAGAATACCTTCTGCCCCAGCATTTT CASSSEEYLLPQHF
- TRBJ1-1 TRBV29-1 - TGCAGCGTTGAGGGTATTATGGGGCCGGGGAACACTGAAGCTTTCTTT CSVEGIMGPGNTEAFF
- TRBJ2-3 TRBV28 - TGTGCCAGCAGCCATGCACCAGGACCCACTAGCACAGATACGCAGTATTTT CASSHAPGPTSTDTQYF
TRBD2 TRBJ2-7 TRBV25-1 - TGTGCCAGCAGTGAAACTAGCGGAGGAAGCTACGAGCAGTACTTC CASSETSGGSYEQYF
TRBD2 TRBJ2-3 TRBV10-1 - TGCGCCAGCAGTGAGAGACTAGCGGGAGGCACAGATACGCAGTATTTT CASSERLAGGTDTQYF
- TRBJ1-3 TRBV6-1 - TGTGCCAGCGGCCAACATGGGGGGCCTGGAAACACCATATATTTT CASGQHGGPGNTIYF
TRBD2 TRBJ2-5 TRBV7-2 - TGTGCCAGCAGCCCCCGGGGAGGGGAGACCCAGTACTTC CASSPRGGETQYF
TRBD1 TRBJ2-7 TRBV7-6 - TGTGCCAGCAGCTTAGTCGGGACAGGCTTCTACGAGCAGTACTTC CASSLVGTGFYEQYF
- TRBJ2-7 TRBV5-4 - TGTGCCAGCAGCCCAGTAGGCAGAAGGGTGGGCGGGACCCTCGACGAGCAGTACTTC CASSPVGRRVGGTLDEQYF
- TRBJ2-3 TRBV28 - TGTGCCAGCAGCCCCTTTAGGCAGGGCGTCACAGATACGCAGTATTTT CASSPFRQGVTDTQYF
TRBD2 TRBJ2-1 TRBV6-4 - TGTGCCAGCAGTCTATCCTTGGCGGGAGGGGTAAATGAGCAGTTCTTC CASSLSLAGGVNEQFF
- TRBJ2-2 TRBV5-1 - TGCGCCAGCAGCTTGGAACTCACCGGGGAGCTGTTTTTT CASSLELTGELFF